This T cell receptor (beta chain) was profiled in a study of post-analysis software for immune sequencing data. General study results and limits: Normalized Chao1 diversity was significantly reduced in patients versus controls. Five TRBV segments, including TRBV5-6, TRBV5-1 and TRBV20-1, were more frequent in patients than controls.

TCR beta libraries were prepared from cDNA with unique molecular identifiers. T cells numbering roughly 0.95 to 11 million gave rise to 500,000 or so cDNA molecules. TCRdb redid the calling of the PCR reads with MiXCR, one entry per CDR3 protein. The sample carries hundreds of thousands of distinct CDR3 sequences, roughly 27% recorded once. Trimming removed 2 bases from V and 7 bases from J, with 18 bases in between. This CDR3 region has 15 residues. In germline, CDR1 is DFQATT, CDR2 SNEGSKA (reference sequence). This clonotype has just a few counts. No antigen is known for it. Sequencing input: blood. V and J are TRBV20-1 and TRBJ1-5; a possible D gene is TRBD1 (6 bases). The origin of this receptor is a girl aged 5-17 years with multiple sclerosis. The CDR3 nucleotides are TGCAGTGCTAGACCCGTGAGGGGGTACGTGCAGCCCCAGCATTTT. This translates into CSARPVRGYVQPQHF.